The 20 T cell receptor beta chains below come from one sample, sequenced in a study of T cell responses to AZD1222 COVID-19 vaccine. The table came from immunoSEQ multiplex PCR; TCRdb's copy has only in-frame clones and leaves some out. The table has some 170,000 clones, about 88% seen once. Material: peripheral blood, obtained on day 0 of AZD1222 vaccination. These receptors came from an adult in good health.

The chain has TRBV4-1 and TRBJ1-1; D gene ambiguous. Between the trimmed V and J ends, which lost 0 bases and 8 bases, there was a span of 10 bases. The CDR3 is 13 residues long. The V gene's germline CDR1 is MGHRA and CDR2 YSYEKL. The CDR3: CASSQEGLLEAFF. The DNA for the CDR3 is TGCGCCAGCAGCCAAGAAGGGTTACTAGAAGCTTTCTTT.

The chain links TRBV6-1 to TRBJ1-1; 9 nucleotides line up with TRBD1. This CDR3 is built from 15 residues. V lost 3 bases and J lost 2; bases outside the gene matches: 4. Germline CDR1 MNHNS, CDR2 SASEGT. This CDR3 is CASSDMTGGNTEAFF. The CDR3 bases are TGTGCCAGCAGTGATATGACAGGGGGTAACACTGAAGCTTTCTTT.

The chain links TRBV5-4 to TRBJ1-2; D remains unclear. The CDR3 covers 14 residues. CDR1 is SGHNT, CDR2 YYREEE, per germline (reference sequence). Deletions cut 1 base from V and 1 base from J, with 8 bases between. This chain's CDR3 is CASSLSMGNYGYTF. DNA of the CDR3: TGTGCCAGCAGCTTGAGTATGGGTAACTATGGCTACACCTTC. Full variable domain (rest looked up from reference TRBV5-4 and TRBJ1-2): ETGVTQSPTHLIKTRGQQVTLRCSSQSGHNTVSWYQQALGQGPQFIFQYYREEENGRGNFPPRFSGLQFPNYSSELNVNALELDDSALYLCASSLSMGNYGYTFGSGTRLTVV.

The chain couples TRBV4-2 to TRBJ2-2; perhaps TRBD1 as D (7 bases). CDR1 LGHNA and CDR2 YNFKEQ come from the germline V gene. Trimming stripped 3 bases from V and 6 bases from J, with 14 bases between. This CDR3 contains 15 residues. The CDR3 spells CASSHGAGGSGELFF. CDR3 sequence (DNA): TGTGCCAGCAGCCACGGGGCAGGGGGGTCCGGGGAGCTGTTTTTT.

V usage is TRBV28 and J usage is TRBJ2-3; 9 bases align to TRBD2. The trim removed 5 bases at V and 0 bases at J, leaving 12 bases unmatched. The germline gives CDR1 MDHEN, CDR2 SYDVKM. The CDR3 has 18 amino acids. The CDR3 region has the DNA TGTGCCAGCAGTGAAGATTCGGGACTAGCTACAAGCACAGATACGCAGTATTTT. Translating gives CASSEDSGLATSTDTQYF.

The table lists this clone with a count of one. This CDR3 reads CASSVEDTSTDTQYF. Written as DNA, the CDR3 is TGTGCCAGCAGCGTAGAAGACACTAGCACAGATACGCAGTATTTT. The V and J genes are TRBV9 and TRBJ2-3; D is undetermined. Trimming removed 0 bases from V and 0 bases from J, with 8 bases in between. The CDR3 extends over 15 amino acids. CDR1 SGDLS and CDR2 YYNGEE come from the germline V gene.

The chain joins TRBV20-1 to TRBJ2-1, with D possibly TRBD2 on 5 matching bases. Per the germline V gene, CDR1 is DFQATT and CDR2 is SNEGSKA (reference sequence). V lost 3 bases, J lost 3 bases, and 15 bases lay in between. CDR3 length: 15 amino acids. The CDR3 DNA sequence: TGCAGTGCTAGTATTAAGGGAGTTGGCTACAATGAGCAGTTCTTC. It yields the protein CSASIKGVGYNEQFF.

J is TRBJ1-1 and V is TRBV6-6; D unclear. V was shortened by 2 bases and J by 5 bases, with 15 bases between the two germline ends. The CDR3 has 15 residues. Germline CDR1 reads MNHNY; CDR2 reads SVGAGI (reference sequence). CDR3 DNA: TGTGCCAGCAGTTACGGAGCAGCGGTGGGGACTGAAGCTTTCTTT. This sequence encodes CASSYGAAVGTEAFF.

The CDR3 DNA follows: TGTGCCAGTAGTAATACAGGTGAAGCTTTCTTT. It encodes CASSNTGEAFF. V usage is TRBV19 and J usage is TRBJ1-1, with a tentative D call TRBD1 (5 bases). The CDR3 sequence is 11 residues long. V was pared by 4 bases and J by 7 bases, with 7 bases between. CDR1 and CDR2 from the germline V gene are LNHDA and SQIVND (reference sequence).

The genes are TRBV28 and TRBJ2-7; 12 nucleotides align to TRBD2. The V and J ends lost 4 bases and 1 base, in that order; junction bases with no gene match: 8. Per germline, CDR1 MDHEN and CDR2 SYDVKM. CDR3 length: 17 residues. CDR3 region: CASSSYRTSGMSYEQYF. In DNA, the CDR3 is TGTGCCAGCAGTTCCTATCGGACTAGCGGGATGTCCTACGAGCAGTACTTC. Variable domain in full (rest from reference TRBV28 and TRBJ2-7): DVKVTQSSRYLVKRTGEKVFLECVQDMDHENMFWYRQDPGLGLRLIYFSYDVKMKEKGDIPEGYSVSREKKERFSLILESASTNQTSMYLCASSSYRTSGMSYEQYFGPGTRLTVT.

The rearrangement joins TRBV6-5 to TRBJ2-2, with D maybe TRBD2 (6 bases). Per the germline V gene, CDR1 is MNHEY and CDR2 is SVGAGI. The V and J ends lost 11 bases and 2 bases respectively, with 15 bases between them. The CDR3 is made up of 14 amino acids. The CDR3 reads CAARREINTGELFF. The CDR3 DNA is TGTGCCGCCCGCCGGGAGATCAACACCGGGGAGCTGTTTTTT.

The chain uses TRBV29-1 and TRBJ2-2; tentative D call: TRBD2 (6 bases). Germline CDR1 is SQVTM and CDR2 is ANQGSEA. V gave up 6 bases and J gave up 1 base, with 9 bases separating them. The CDR3 totals 13 residues. CDR3 bases: TGCAGCGTCGGGACTCTGAACACCGGGGAGCTGTTTTTT. As protein: CSVGTLNTGELFF.

V usage is TRBV7-2 and J usage is TRBJ2-5; TRBD2 agrees at 14 bases. The V gene end was trimmed by 5 bases and the J gene end by 5 bases; junction bases not matched to a gene: 4. This CDR3 region has 15 residues. The germline CDR1 and CDR2 sequences are SGHTA and FQGNSA. The CDR3 DNA reads as TGTGCCAGCAGCAGACTAGCGGGAGGGGGCGAGACCCAGTACTTC. Protein: CASSRLAGGGETQYF. Full variable domain (remainder filled in from reference TRBV7-2 and TRBJ2-5): GAGVSQSPSNKVTEKGKDVELRCDPISGHTALYWYRQSLGQGLEFLIYFQGNSAPDKSGLPSDRFSAERTGGSVSTLTIQRTQQEDSAVYLCASSRLAGGGETQYFGPGTRLLVL.

The gene calls are TRBV24-1 and TRBJ1-2, with 11 bases aligning to TRBD1. Trimming took 5 bases from V and 7 from J; bases not matched to a gene: 8. The germline gives CDR1 KGHDR, CDR2 SFDVKD. The length of the CDR3 is 15 residues. For the CDR3, the DNA is TGTGCCACCAGTGCCAACGGACAGGGGGCGGGTGGCTACACCTTC. Amino acids: CATSANGQGAGGYTF.

The V gene is TRBV13, the J gene TRBJ2-5; D could derive from TRBD1 or TRBD2 (7 bases each). V gave up 3 bases and J gave up 5 bases, with 10 bases separating them. The CDR3 is made up of 13 amino acids. Germline V gives CDR1 PRHDT, CDR2 FYEKMQ (reference sequence). CDR3 DNA: TGTGCCAGCAGCTTTCAGGGGGGGGAGACCCAGTACTTC. This translates into CASSFQGGETQYF.

This chain joins TRBV14 and TRBJ2-5; 8 positions match TRBD1. The V gene's germline CDR1 is SGHDN and CDR2 FVKESK. This CDR3 contains 15 residues. V was pared by 1 base and J by 5 bases, with 6 bases of the junction left unmatched. This chain's CDR3 is CASSQGQGSWETQYF. The CDR3 nucleotides are TGTGCCAGCAGCCAAGGACAGGGGTCTTGGGAGACCCAGTACTTC.

The gene calls are TRBV7-3 and TRBJ2-2, with D perhaps given as TRBD1 or TRBD2 (5 bases each). Trimming cost V 5 bases and J 6 bases, with 13 bases left between them. Germline assignment: CDR1 SGHTA and CDR2 FQGTGA. The CDR3 is 14 residues long. CDR3 DNA sequence: TGTGCCAGCAGCCCAGTCGTGGGGGCCGGGGAGCTGTTTTTT. The encoded protein is CASSPVVGAGELFF.

The chain uses TRBV19 and TRBJ2-3, with 11 bases lining up with TRBD2. The CDR3 consists of 16 residues. Germline CDR1 reads LNHDA; CDR2 reads SQIVND (reference sequence). Unmatched junction bases numbered 8, after V lost 5 bases and J lost 4 bases. This CDR3 reads CASSPRTSGSADTQYF. CDR3 DNA sequence: TGTGCCAGTAGTCCAAGAACTAGCGGGAGTGCAGATACGCAGTATTTT. Variable domain in full (rest from reference TRBV19 and TRBJ2-3): DGGITQSPKYLFRKEGQNVTLSCEQNLNHDAMYWYRQDPGQGLRLIYYSQIVNDFQKGDIAEGYSVSREKKESFPLTVTSAQKNPTAFYLCASSPRTSGSADTQYFGPGTRLTVL.

This clone has only a few counts. This chain joins TRBV10-2 and TRBJ1-2; D is possibly TRBD1 (6 bases). The ends were cut back, 0 bases at V and 4 bases at J, with 9 bases in the middle. Germline V gene sequence: CDR1 WSHSY, CDR2 SAAADI. The CDR3 has 14 amino acids. The CDR3 DNA sequence: TGCGCCAGCAGTGAGTCGGGGGCCCTCTATGGCTACACCTTC. Its translation is CASSESGALYGYTF.

This clone has more than one count but fewer than ten. The gene calls are TRBV3-1 (or the pseudogene TRBV3-2) and TRBJ1-4; 8 bases map to TRBD1. This CDR3 comprises 15 residues. The V segment lost 6 bases and the J segment 7 bases; nucleotides outside the gene matches: 10. Germline V gene sequence: CDR1 LGHDT, CDR2 YNNKEL (reference sequence). This CDR3 is CASRQQGGDGEKLFF. CDR3 nucleotide sequence: TGTGCCAGCAGACAACAGGGGGGAGACGGTGAAAAACTGTTTTTT.